This T cell receptor (beta chain) originates from a study of blood T cell repertoires in COVID-19. V lost 0 bases and J lost 3; bases outside the gene matches: 7. The CDR3 loop spans 16 amino acids. Germline-derived CDR1 and CDR2 are SGHNT and YYREEE (reference sequence). Data came from immunoSEQ multiplex PCR; TCRdb stores just in-frame clones and leaves some out. Counted here are about 180,000 clones, roughly 85% occurring once; the ten biggest clones make up 3.3%. The sequence was obtained from a man aged 60 to 69 with acute or convalescent COVID-19. The sample was peripheral blood. The rearrangement joins TRBV5-4 to TRBJ2-7; TRBD1 matches 9 bases. This CDR3 reads CASSLVAGQGGYEQYF. In DNA form, the CDR3 reads TGTGCCAGCAGCTTGGTGGCGGGACAGGGCGGCTACGAGCAGTACTTC.